This is a list of T cell receptor beta chains from one sample in a study of cytotoxic CD8 clonotypes in ibrutinib-treated CLL. Libraries were prepared by immunoSEQ multiplex PCR; TCRdb keeps only in-frame clonotypes and omits some of them. Found here are approximately 130,000 clones, 80% to 85% of them singletons; the top ten hold 3% to 4%. The sample was PBMCs, taken after 24 months of ibrutinib treatment. The source is a human donor with chronic lymphocytic leukemia. Each CDR3 is given with its conserved first and last residue. The D gene is left open where the match is weak. Size tells how often a clone was seen (once, few, many) or the class of an expanded clone, and some rows leave it out.

TRBV10-3	.	TRBJ2-5	TRBD1	13	TGTGCCATCAGGAAGGACAGGATGGAGACCCAGTACTTC	CAIRKDRMETQYF
TRBV5-1	.	TRBJ1-1	.	14	TGCGCCAGCAGCTTGTCTCGGGGGAACACTGAAGCTTTCTTT	CASSLSRGNTEAFF
TRBV9	.	TRBJ2-7	.	12	TGTGCCAGCAGCCCCCAGGGCTACGAGCAGTACTTC	CASSPQGYEQYF
TRBV19	.	TRBJ2-3	TRBD1	19	TGTGCCAGTAGTCCGTGGGACAGGGGGCTATCTCGTAGCACAGATACGCAGTATTTT	CASSPWDRGLSRSTDTQYF
TRBV15	few	TRBJ1-6	.	16	TGTGCCACCAGCAGAGGAGGACATGGGAATAATTCACCCCTCCACTTT	CATSRGGHGNNSPLHF
TRBV21-1	.	TRBJ1-6	.	13	TGTGCCAGCACGGGGGGCCAGAATTCACCCCTCCACTTT	CASTGGQNSPLHF
TRBV5-4	.	TRBJ1-2	TRBD1	15	TGTGCCAGCAGTCCCGGGACAGGCAGGTCCTATGGCTACACCTTC	CASSPGTGRSYGYTF
TRBV28	.	TRBJ1-2	.	13	TGTGCCAGCTGCGGGGGAACGAACTATGGCTACACCTTC	CASCGGTNYGYTF
TRBV9	.	TRBJ1-1	.	14	TGTGCCAGCAGCGTAGGACGGATGAACACTGAAGCTTTCTTT	CASSVGRMNTEAFF
TRBV9	once	TRBJ2-3	TRBD2	15	TGTGCCAGCAGCAGATCAGCGGGGAAGACAGATACGCAGTATTTT	CASSRSAGKTDTQYF
TRBV19	.	TRBJ2-2	.	15	TGTGCCAGTAGTATCCTCGGGGGTTATGCGGGGGAGCTGTTTTTT	CASSILGGYAGELFF
TRBV7-6	.	TRBJ1-1	.	14	TGTGCCAGCAGCTTAGCTACGGTGAACACTGAAGCTTTCTTT	CASSLATVNTEAFF
TRBV7-9	.	TRBJ2-2	.	14	TGTGCCAGCAGCTTTACATCCTTCACCGGGGAGCTGTTTTTT	CASSFTSFTGELFF
TRBV5-1	few	TRBJ2-5	TRBD1	16	TGCGCCAGCAGCTCGGGACAGCACCAGTACCAAGAGACCCAGTACTTC	CASSSGQHQYQETQYF
TRBV27	.	TRBJ2-7	TRBD1	15	TGTGCCAGCAGTGGAAGGGACAGGCCCTCCTACGAGCAGTACTTC	CASSGRDRPSYEQYF
TRBV19	few	TRBJ2-2	.	15	TGTGCCAGTAGTGGGCGGGCCCCAAACACCGGGGAGCTGTTTTTT	CASSGRAPNTGELFF
TRBV28	.	TRBJ1-6	TRBD1	17	TGTGCCAGCAGTTCGGTCCCGGGACAGGGTGCCAATTCACCCCTCCACTTT	CASSSVPGQGANSPLHF
TRBV5-1	.	TRBJ1-1	.	15	TGCGCCAGCAGCCCCAGGACTGGGGGATTTGGTGAAGCTTTCTTT	CASSPRTGGFGEAFF
TRBV5-1	few	TRBJ1-6	TRBD1	15	TGCGCCAGCAGCGGACAGGGGGTCGGCCGCTCACCCCTCCACTTT	CASSGQGVGRSPLHF
TRBV7-2	.	TRBJ1-3	TRBD1	14	TGTGCCAGCAGCCAGGGGGCGCTAGGAAACACCATATATTTT	CASSQGALGNTIYF
TRBV7-3	.	TRBJ2-5	.	14	TGTGCCAGCAGCTTACGGGGGGCACAAGAGACCCAGTACTTC	CASSLRGAQETQYF
TRBV5-1	.	TRBJ2-5	.	16	TGCGCCAGCAGCAGGTCCTCCGGGACACTTCAAGAGACCCAGTACTTC	CASSRSSGTLQETQYF
TRBV19	.	TRBJ2-3	TRBD1	16	TGTGCCAGCAGAGACCCAGGGGGTCCTCGCACAGATACGCAGTATTTT	CASRDPGGPRTDTQYF
TRBV25-1	.	TRBJ1-4	TRBD1	16	TGTGCCAGCAGAACCCGGACGGGACAGGGGAATGAAAAACTGTTTTTT	CASRTRTGQGNEKLFF
TRBV5-1	.	TRBJ2-1	.	16	TGCGCCAGCAGCTTGGATGGGGTACGGGGTTACAATGAGCAGTTCTTC	CASSLDGVRGYNEQFF
TRBV27	.	TRBJ1-1	TRBD1	14	TGTGCCAGCAGCCGGGACAGGACGAACACTGAAGCTTTCTTT	CASSRDRTNTEAFF
TRBV5-1	.	TRBJ2-2	.	14	TGCGCCAGCAGCCCGGAGGGCATCCGCGGGGAGCTGTTTTTT	CASSPEGIRGELFF
TRBV5-6	few	TRBJ2-1	TRBD1	17	TGTGCCAGCAGCTTGGTAGTCTTGGGACAGTCCTACAATGAGCAGTTCTTC	CASSLVVLGQSYNEQFF
TRBV6-5	.	TRBJ1-2	.	14	TGTGCCAGCAGTAGGGGACGAAACTCATATGGCTACACCTTC	CASSRGRNSYGYTF
TRBV7-2	.	TRBJ1-5	TRBD1	15	TGTGCCAGCAACCCCGGGGACAGGGTTGATCAGCCCCAGCATTTT	CASNPGDRVDQPQHF